This TCR beta chain was sequenced in a study of cytomegalovirus exposure and HLA in healthy donors. Study-level findings and limits: In vitro work confirmed that a few CMV-associated chains recognize CMV antigens.

The germline gives CDR1 SGHRS, CDR2 YFSETQ. The CDR3 runs to 19 residues. V shed 0 bases and J shed 0 bases, with 16 bases lying between them. Measured with immunoSEQ multiplex PCR; TCRdb has only the in-frame clones, and not every one. The table lists 75,000 to 95,000 clones, 95% to 98% of them singletons, with around 0.78% in the top ten. Details on this clone: What it binds is not known.

The sequence was collected from a man aged 18 to 29 in good health and CMV-seronegative. Sequencing was performed on PBMCs. The chain couples TRBV5-1 to TRBJ2-6; maybe TRBD1 (6 bases). The CDR3 spells CASSLVPADSPSGANVLTF. CDR3 bases: TGCGCCAGCAGCTTGGTTCCTGCGGACAGTCCCTCTGGGGCCAACGTCCTGACTTTC.